This TCR beta chain is from a study of OX40 agonist ivuxolimab in advanced cancers. Turning to the study itself: Dosing consisted of intravenous ivuxolimab at 0.01 to 10 mg/kg every 2 weeks. Earlier anti-PD-1, anti-PD-L1 or anti-CTLA-4 therapy was permitted; less than 50% had received some. General study results and limits: At doses 0.1 to 3.0 mg/kg, CD4+ and CD8+ clones expanded.

Comments on this clone: Its antigen is as yet unknown.

Using immunoSEQ multiplex PCR, the repertoire was profiled, and TCRdb retains in-frame clones only, with some absent. The profile shows under 100,000 clones, 90% to 95% of them singletons. The specimen was CD4+ or CD8+ T cells sorted from blood, collected in a trial of the OX40 agonist ivuxolimab. The receptor comes from an adult with an advanced solid tumor such as melanoma, head and neck, liver or kidney cancer.

The CDR3, as DNA: TGTGCCAGCAGCTTGAAGGACAGGGGGAGTTCTGAAGCTTTCTTT. Protein product: CASSLKDRGSSEAFF. The chain is built from TRBV5-8 and TRBJ1-1; 10 bases match TRBD1. Germline CDR1 is SGHTS and CDR2 is YDEGEE. The CDR3 is 15 residues long. Trimming removed 1 base from V and 6 bases from J; junction bases left unmatched: 6.